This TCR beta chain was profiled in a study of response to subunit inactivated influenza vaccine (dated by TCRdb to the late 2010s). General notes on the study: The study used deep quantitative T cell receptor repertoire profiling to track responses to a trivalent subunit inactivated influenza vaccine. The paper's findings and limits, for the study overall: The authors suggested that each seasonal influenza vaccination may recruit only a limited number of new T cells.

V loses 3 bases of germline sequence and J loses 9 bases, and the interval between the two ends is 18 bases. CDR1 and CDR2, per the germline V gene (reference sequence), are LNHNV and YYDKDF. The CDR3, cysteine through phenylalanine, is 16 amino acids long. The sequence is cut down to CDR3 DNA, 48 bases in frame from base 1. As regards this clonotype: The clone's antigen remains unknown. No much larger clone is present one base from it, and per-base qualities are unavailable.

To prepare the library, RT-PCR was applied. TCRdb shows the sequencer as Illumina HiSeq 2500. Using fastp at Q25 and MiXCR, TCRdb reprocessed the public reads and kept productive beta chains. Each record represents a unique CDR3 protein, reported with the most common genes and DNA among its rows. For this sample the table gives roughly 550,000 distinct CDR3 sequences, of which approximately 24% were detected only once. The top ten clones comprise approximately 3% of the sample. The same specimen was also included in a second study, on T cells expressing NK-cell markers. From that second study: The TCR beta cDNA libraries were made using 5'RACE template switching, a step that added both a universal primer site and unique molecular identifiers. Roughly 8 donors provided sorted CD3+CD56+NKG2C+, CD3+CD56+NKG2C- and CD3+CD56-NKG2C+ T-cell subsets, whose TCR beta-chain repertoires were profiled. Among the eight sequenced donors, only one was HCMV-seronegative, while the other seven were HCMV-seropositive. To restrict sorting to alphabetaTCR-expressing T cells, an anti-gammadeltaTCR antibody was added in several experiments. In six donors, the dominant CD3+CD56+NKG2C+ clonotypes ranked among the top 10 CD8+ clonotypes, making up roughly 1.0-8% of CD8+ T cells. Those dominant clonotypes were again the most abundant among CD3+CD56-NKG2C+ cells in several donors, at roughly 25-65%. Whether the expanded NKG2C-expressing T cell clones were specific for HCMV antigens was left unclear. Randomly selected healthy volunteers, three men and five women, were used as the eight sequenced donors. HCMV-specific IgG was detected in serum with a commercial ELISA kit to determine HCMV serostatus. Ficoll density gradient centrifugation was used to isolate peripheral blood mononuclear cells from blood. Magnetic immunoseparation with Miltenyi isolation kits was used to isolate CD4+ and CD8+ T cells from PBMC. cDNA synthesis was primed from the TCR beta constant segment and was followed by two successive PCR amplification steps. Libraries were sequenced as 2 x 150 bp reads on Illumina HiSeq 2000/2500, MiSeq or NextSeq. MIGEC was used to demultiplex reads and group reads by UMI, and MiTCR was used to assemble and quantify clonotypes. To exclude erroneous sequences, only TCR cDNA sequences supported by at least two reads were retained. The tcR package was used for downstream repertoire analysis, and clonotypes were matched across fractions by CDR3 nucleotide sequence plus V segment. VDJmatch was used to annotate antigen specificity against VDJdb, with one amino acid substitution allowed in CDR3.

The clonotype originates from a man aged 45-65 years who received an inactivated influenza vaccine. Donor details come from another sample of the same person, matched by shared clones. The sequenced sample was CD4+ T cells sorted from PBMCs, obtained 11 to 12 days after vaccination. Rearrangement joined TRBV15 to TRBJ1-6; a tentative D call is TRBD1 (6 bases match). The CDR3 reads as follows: CATSSPEQGYGSPLHF. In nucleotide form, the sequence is TGTGCCACCAGCAGTCCAGAGCAGGGGTACGGTTCACCCCTCCACTTT.